This TCR beta chain was identified in a study of tumor and adjacent non-tumor tissue in lung cancer. At the level of the study: Aged about 31 to 80 years, patients included 10 men and roughly 5 women with stage I to III disease. Study-level findings and limits: In normal lung, the top 100 clones were significantly more dominant than in tumor. Tumor tissue had significantly higher TCR diversity than normal lung.

No cell sorting was done before RNA was extracted from the tissue. Distant lung tissue was collected more than 3 cm away from the tumor edge. Between August and November 2014, newly diagnosed, chemotherapy-naive lung cancer patients underwent thoracic surgery in China. A word on this clonotype: Its antigen is currently unknown.

TCRbeta libraries were built with three rounds of nested PCR, modified from ARM-PCR. One entry per CDR3 protein results from TCRdb running MiXCR on the multiplex PCR reads. Found here are about 60,000 distinct CDR3 sequences, about 55% of them singletons; the top ten hold about 32%. The J segment lost 9 bases and the V segment lost 3 bases, leaving 6 bases of the junction unmatched. This CDR3 spans 13 amino acids. Germline CDR1 reads DFQATT; CDR2 reads SNEGSKA (reference sequence). Specimen: distant non-tumor lung tissue. The receptor's source is a man in his 70s with non-small cell lung cancer. The chain is built from TRBV20-1 and TRBJ2-1, with 9 positions matching TRBD1. CDR3 sequence: CSARSGTGIEQFF. In DNA, the CDR3 is TGCAGTGCTAGGTCCGGGACAGGGATTGAGCAGTTCTTC.